This entry is about one T cell receptor beta chain. The record originates from a study of blood T cells in healthy people across ages. The V gene end was trimmed by 4 bases and the J gene end by 5 bases; junction bases not matched to a gene: 21. Germline V lookup: CDR1 SGHRS, CDR2 YFSETQ. The CDR3 consists of 20 residues. Peripheral blood was drawn, about 9.1 milliliters per donor. Combining a sample-barcoded 5' primer with a J-beta primer mix, a second PCR ran for roughly 7 to 12 cycles. TCRdb passed the 5' RACE reads through MiXCR, listing each CDR3 protein once. The sample yields some 1.4 million distinct CDR3 sequences, approximately 40% seen once.

This clonotype was obtained from a woman under 30 in good health. Sequenced material: blood. The rearrangement uses TRBV5-1 and TRBJ2-1; 10 bases agree with TRBD1. The CDR3 here is CASSPRGGQGTTSVDNEQFF. In DNA, the CDR3 is TGCGCCAGCAGCCCACGCGGGGGACAGGGGACGACTAGCGTAGACAATGAGCAGTTCTTC.